The clone carrying this T cell receptor (beta chain) was picked up a small number of times. Trimming took off 1 base at V and 0 bases at J, with 10 bases between the two ends. CDR3 size: 14 residues. Germline V gene lookup returns CDR1 DFQATT and CDR2 SNEGSKA (reference sequence). This specimen belongs to a study of blood T cells in healthy people across ages. Together with a sample-barcoded 5' primer, a J-beta primer mix was included in a second PCR lasting about 7 to 11 cycles. TCRdb ran MiXCR on the 5' RACE reads and lists one entry per CDR3 protein. The sample consists of over a million distinct CDR3 sequences, 35% to 50% of them appearing once.

The chain links TRBV20-1 to TRBJ2-7; tentative D call: TRBD2 (7 bases). The sequence was obtained from a woman aged 60-75 years in good health. Sequencing used blood. The CDR3 here is CSARGGGGSYEQYF. The CDR3 DNA reads TGCAGTGCTAGAGGAGGGGGGGGCTCCTACGAGCAGTACTTC.